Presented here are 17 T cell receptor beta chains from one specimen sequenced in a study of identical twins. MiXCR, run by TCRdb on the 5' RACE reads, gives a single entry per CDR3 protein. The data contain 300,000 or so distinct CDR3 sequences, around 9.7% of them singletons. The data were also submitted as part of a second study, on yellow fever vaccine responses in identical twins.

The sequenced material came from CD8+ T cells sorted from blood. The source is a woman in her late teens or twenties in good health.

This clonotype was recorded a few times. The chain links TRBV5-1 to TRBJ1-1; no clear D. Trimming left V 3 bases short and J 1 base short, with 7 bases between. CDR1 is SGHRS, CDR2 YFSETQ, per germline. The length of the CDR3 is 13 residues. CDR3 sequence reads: CASSWAWNTEAFF. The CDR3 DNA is TGCGCCAGCAGCTGGGCCTGGAACACTGAAGCTTTCTTT.

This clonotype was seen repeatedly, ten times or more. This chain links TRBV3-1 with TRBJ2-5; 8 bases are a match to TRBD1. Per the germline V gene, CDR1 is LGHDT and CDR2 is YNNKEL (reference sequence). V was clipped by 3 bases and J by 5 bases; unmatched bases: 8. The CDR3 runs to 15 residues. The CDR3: CASSHPGGAEETQYF. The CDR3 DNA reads TGTGCCAGCAGCCACCCAGGGGGCGCGGAGGAGACCCAGTACTTC.

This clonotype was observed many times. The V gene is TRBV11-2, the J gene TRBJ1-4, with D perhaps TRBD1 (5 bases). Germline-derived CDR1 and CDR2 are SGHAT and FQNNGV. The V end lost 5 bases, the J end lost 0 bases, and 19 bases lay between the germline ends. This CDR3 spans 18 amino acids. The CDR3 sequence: CASSVFLVGLSTNEKLFF. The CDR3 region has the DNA TGTGCCAGCAGCGTTTTTTTGGTGGGACTATCAACTAATGAAAAACTGTTTTTT. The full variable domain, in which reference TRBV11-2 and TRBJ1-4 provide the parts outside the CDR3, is EAGVAQSPRYKIIEKRQSVAFWCNPISGHATLYWYQQILGQGPKLLIQFQNNGVVDDSQLPKDRFSAERLKGVDSTLKIQPAKLEDSAVYLCASSVFLVGLSTNEKLFFGSGTQLSVL.

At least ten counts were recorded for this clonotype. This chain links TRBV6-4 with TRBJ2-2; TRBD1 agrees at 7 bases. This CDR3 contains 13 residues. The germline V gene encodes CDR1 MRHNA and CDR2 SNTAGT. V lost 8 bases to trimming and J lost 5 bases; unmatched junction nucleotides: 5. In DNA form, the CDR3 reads TGTGCCAGCCGACAGGGAGAGACCGGGGAGCTGTTTTTT. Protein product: CASRQGETGELFF.

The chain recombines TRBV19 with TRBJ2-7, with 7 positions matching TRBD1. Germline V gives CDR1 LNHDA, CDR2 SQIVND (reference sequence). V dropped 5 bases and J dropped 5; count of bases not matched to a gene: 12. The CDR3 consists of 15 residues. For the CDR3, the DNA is TGTGCCAGTAGTCTACCGGGGACAGCTATCCACGAGCAGTACTTC. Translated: CASSLPGTAIHEQYF.

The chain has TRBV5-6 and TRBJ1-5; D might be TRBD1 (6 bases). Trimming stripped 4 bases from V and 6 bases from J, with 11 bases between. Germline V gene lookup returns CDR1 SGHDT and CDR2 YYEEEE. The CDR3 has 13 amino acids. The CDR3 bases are TGTGCCAGCAGCCCCGAAGGGGGTCAGCCCCAGCATTTT. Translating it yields CASSPEGGQPQHF. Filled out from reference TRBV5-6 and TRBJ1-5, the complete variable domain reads DAGVTQSPTHLIKTRGQQVTLRCSPKSGHDTVSWYQQALGQGPQFIFQYYEEEERQRGNFPDRFSGHQFPNYSSELNVNALLLGDSALYLCASSPEGGQPQHFGDGTRLSIL.

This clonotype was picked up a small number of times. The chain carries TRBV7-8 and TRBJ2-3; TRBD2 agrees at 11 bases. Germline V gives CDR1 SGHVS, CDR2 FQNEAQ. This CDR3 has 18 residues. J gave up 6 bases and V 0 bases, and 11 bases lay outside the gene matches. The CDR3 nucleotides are TGTGCCAGCAGCTTAGCGTCGCTCTTAGCGGGGGGGCTGGATACGCAGTATTTT. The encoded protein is CASSLASLLAGGLDTQYF.

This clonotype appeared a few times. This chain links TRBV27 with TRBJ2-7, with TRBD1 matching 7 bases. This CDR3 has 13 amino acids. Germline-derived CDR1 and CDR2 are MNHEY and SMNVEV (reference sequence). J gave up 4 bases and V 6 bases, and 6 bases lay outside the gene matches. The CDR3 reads CASRNRGLYEQYF. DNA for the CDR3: TGTGCCAGCAGAAACAGGGGTCTGTACGAGCAGTACTTC.

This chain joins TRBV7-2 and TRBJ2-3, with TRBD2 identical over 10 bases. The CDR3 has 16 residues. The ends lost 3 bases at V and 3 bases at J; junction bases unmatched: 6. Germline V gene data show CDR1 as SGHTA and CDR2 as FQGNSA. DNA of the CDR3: TGTGCCAGCAGCTTTTCCCTAGCGGGGGATACAGATACGCAGTATTTT. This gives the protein CASSFSLAGDTDTQYF.

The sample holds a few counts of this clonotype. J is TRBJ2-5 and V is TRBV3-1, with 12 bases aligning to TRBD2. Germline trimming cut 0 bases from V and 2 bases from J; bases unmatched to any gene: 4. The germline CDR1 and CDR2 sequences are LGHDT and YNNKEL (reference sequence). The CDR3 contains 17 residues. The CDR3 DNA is TGTGCCAGCAGCCAAGATGGAGGACTAGCGGGACAAGAGACCCAGTACTTC. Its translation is CASSQDGGLAGQETQYF.

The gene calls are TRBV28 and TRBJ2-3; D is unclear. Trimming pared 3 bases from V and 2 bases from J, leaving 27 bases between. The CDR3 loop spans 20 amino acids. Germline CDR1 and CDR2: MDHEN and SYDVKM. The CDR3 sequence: CASSFSTPWAASAYTDTQYF. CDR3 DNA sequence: TGTGCCAGCAGTTTTAGCACCCCTTGGGCGGCATCGGCGTACACAGATACGCAGTATTTT.

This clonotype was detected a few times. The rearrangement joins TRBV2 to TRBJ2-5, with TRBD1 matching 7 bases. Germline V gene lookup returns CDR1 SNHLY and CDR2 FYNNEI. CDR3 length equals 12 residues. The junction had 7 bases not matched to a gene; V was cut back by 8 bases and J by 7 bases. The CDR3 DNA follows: TGTGCCAGCTTGGACAGGTTTCGGACCCAGTACTTC. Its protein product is CASLDRFRTQYF.

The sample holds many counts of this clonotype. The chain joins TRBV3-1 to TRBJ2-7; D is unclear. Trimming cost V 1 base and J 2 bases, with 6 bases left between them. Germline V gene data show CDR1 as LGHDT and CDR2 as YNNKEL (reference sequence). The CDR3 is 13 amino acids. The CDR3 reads CASSQAPPYEQYF. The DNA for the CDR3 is TGTGCCAGCAGCCAAGCCCCTCCCTACGAGCAGTACTTC.

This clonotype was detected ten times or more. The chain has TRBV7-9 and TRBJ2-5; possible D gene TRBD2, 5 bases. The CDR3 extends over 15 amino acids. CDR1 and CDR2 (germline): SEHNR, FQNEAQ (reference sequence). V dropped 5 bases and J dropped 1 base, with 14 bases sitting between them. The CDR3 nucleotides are TGTGCCAGCAGCCCCCCCCTGACTACCCAAGAGACCCAGTACTTC. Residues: CASSPPLTTQETQYF.

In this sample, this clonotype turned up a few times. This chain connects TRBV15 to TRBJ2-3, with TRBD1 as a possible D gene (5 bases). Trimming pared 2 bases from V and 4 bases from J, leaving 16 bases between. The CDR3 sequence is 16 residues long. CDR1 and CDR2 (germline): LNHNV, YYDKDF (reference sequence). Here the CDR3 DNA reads TGTGCCACCAGCAGATTCGACAGACAGTACCCAGATACGCAGTATTTT. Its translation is CATSRFDRQYPDTQYF. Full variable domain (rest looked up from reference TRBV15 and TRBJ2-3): DAMVIQNPRYQVTQFGKPVTLSCSQTLNHNVMYWYQQKSSQAPKLLFHYYDKDFNNEADTPDNFQSRRPNTSFCFLDIRSPGLGDTAMYLCATSRFDRQYPDTQYFGPGTRLTVL.

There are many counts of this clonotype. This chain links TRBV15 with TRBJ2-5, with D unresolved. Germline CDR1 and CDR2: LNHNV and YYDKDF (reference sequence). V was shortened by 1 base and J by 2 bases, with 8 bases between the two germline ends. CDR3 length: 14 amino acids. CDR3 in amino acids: CATSRARDQETQYF. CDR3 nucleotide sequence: TGTGCCACCAGCAGAGCTAGGGATCAAGAGACCCAGTACTTC.

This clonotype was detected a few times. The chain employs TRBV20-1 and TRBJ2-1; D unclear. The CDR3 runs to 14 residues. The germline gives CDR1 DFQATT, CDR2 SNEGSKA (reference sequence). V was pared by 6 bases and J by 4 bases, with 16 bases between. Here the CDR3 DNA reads TGCAGTGCATCTAACCCGGACGGATACAATGAGCAGTTCTTC. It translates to CSASNPDGYNEQFF.